The next 30 T cell receptor beta chains were all read from a single sample in a study of blood T cells in healthy people across ages. It was with a sample-barcoded 5' primer and a J-beta primer mix that a second PCR of about 6 to 11 cycles was run. From the 5' RACE reads, TCRdb called clonotypes with MiXCR, one entry per CDR3 protein. The sample lists more than 1,000,000 distinct CDR3 sequences, under 30% occurring once. These sequences were also reported in another study, on T cells of mothers and their children.

Sequencing was performed on blood. The receptors stem from a girl aged 2-10 years in good health.

The rearrangement uses TRBV5-1 and TRBJ1-2; D gene unclear. This CDR3 is 14 amino acids long. From germline, CDR1 is SGHRS and CDR2 YFSETQ. The V gene lost 4 bases and the J gene lost 6 bases, with 16 bases spanning the gap. CDR3 region: CASSKDTFENGYTF. CDR3 nucleotide sequence: TGCGCCAGCAGCAAAGACACCTTTGAGAATGGCTACACCTTC.

The genes are TRBV29-1 and TRBJ1-2, with a possible D match to TRBD1 (6 bases). Germline V gives CDR1 SQVTM, CDR2 ANQGSEA. The CDR3 covers 13 residues. CDR3 in amino acids: CAASRGAIDGYTF. CDR3 bases: TGCGCAGCGTCACGGGGGGCAATAGATGGCTACACCTTC.

This chain links TRBV4-3 with TRBJ2-3; 7 nucleotides line up with TRBD2. V lost 0 bases to trimming and J lost 3 bases; unmatched junction nucleotides: 12. The CDR3 consists of 18 residues. Germline CDR1 reads LGHNA; CDR2 reads YSLEER. CDR3: CASSQDPTGGFRTDTQYF. DNA for the CDR3: TGCGCCAGCAGCCAAGACCCTACGGGGGGTTTTCGGACAGATACGCAGTATTTT.

The CDR3, as DNA: TGTGCCAGCAGCGTTACCGGGGGGTGGGCAGATACGCAGTATTTT. As protein: CASSVTGGWADTQYF. The J gene is TRBJ2-3, the V gene TRBV9; TRBD2 aligns across 7 bases. This CDR3 has 15 residues. Per the germline V gene, CDR1 is SGDLS and CDR2 is YYNGEE. Germline trimming cut 2 bases from V and 4 bases from J; bases unmatched to any gene: 7.

This rearrangement joins TRBV20-1 to TRBJ2-4; no clear D. Germline CDR1 reads DFQATT; CDR2 reads SNEGSKA (reference sequence). The CDR3 is made up of 14 amino acids. Trimming shortened V by 6 bases and J by 13 bases, and 25 bases separated the two germline ends. CDR3 protein: CSAPGGYVIEQQYF. The DNA of the CDR3 is TGCAGTGCCCCCGGTGGTTATGTGATAGAACAACAGTACTTC.

This clonotype turned up a few times. The V gene is TRBV3-1, the J gene TRBJ2-5; D is possibly TRBD1 or TRBD2 (5 bases each). Germline assignment: CDR1 LGHDT and CDR2 YNNKEL (reference sequence). V gave up 4 bases and J gave up 8 bases, with 23 bases separating them. The CDR3 spans 16 residues. The CDR3: CASSPSPPTGRETQYF. CDR3 in DNA: TGTGCCAGCAGCCCTTCACCTCCTACAGGTCGGGAAACCCAGTACTTC.

This clonotype was seen only a few times. The genes are TRBV6-4 and TRBJ2-2; the match to TRBD2 covers 7 bases. The CDR3 is 16 amino acids. In germline, CDR1 is MRHNA, CDR2 SNTAGT. V lost 2 bases to trimming and J lost 4 bases; unmatched junction nucleotides: 7. The CDR3 sequence is CASSDDRGSSTGELFF. DNA for the CDR3: TGTGCCAGCAGTGACGATCGCGGGAGTAGCACCGGGGAGCTGTTTTTT.

This clonotype has just a few counts. The chain uses TRBV7-9 and TRBJ1-2; maybe TRBD1 (6 bases). The germline V gene encodes CDR1 SEHNR and CDR2 FQNEAQ (reference sequence). V lost 5 bases and J 3 bases, leaving 19 bases between the germline ends. The CDR3 totals 16 residues. CDR3 sequence (DNA): TGTGCCAGCAGCGCACCCCGGGGGCAGAACGACTATGGCTACACCTTC. It encodes CASSAPRGQNDYGYTF.

This clonotype turned up a few times. Germline is not matched at one junction end, which may reflect a read error. V usage is TRBV29-1 and J usage is TRBJ2-1; 15 bases map to TRBD2. Germline lookup yields CDR1 SQVTM and CDR2 ANQGSEA. This CDR3 is built from 20 residues. Here the CDR3 DNA reads TGCAGCGTCGAAGTCCTCCCCGGGACTAGCGGGAGGCAAAGCTTCAATGAGCAGTTCTTC. It encodes CSVEVLPGTSGRQSFNEQFF.

The CDR3 nucleotides read TGCAGCGTCGAGATGTCCCTGAACACTGAAGCTTTCTTT. Translated: CSVEMSLNTEAFF. The chain carries TRBV29-1 and TRBJ1-1; D not certain. Per germline, CDR1 SQVTM and CDR2 ANQGSEA. Trimming removed 6 bases at V and 0 bases at J, with 11 bases between. The CDR3 has 13 amino acids.

The chain combines TRBV12-3 or TRBV12-4 with TRBJ1-2, with 9 bases lining up with TRBD1. The CDR3 has 16 residues. V dropped 6 bases and J dropped 5; count of bases not matched to a gene: 13. The CDR3 region has the DNA TGTGCCAGCAGACCGGGACAGGGAATGGAGTCTTATGGCTACACCTTC. Encoded protein: CASRPGQGMESYGYTF.

In its sample, this clonotype was seen once. The chain recombines TRBV25-1 with TRBJ2-2; TRBD2 aligns across 7 bases. The junction had 10 bases not matched to a gene; V was cut back by 8 bases and J by 1 base. Germline V gene data show CDR1 as MGHDK and CDR2 as SYGVNS. CDR3 length: 16 residues. The CDR3 spells CASSRRRELNTGELFF. The DNA of the CDR3 is TGTGCCAGCTCCAGGCGGCGGGAGCTGAACACCGGGGAGCTGTTTTTT.

This clonotype was seen a handful of times. This chain connects TRBV29-1 to TRBJ2-5, with 7 bases that match TRBD2. J lost 9 bases, V lost 0 bases, and 7 bases had no gene match. CDR3 length equals 13 residues. Germline-derived CDR1 and CDR2 are SQVTM and ANQGSEA. CDR3 residues: CSVEEIPAGPQYF. The DNA of the CDR3 is TGCAGCGTTGAAGAAATCCCAGCGGGGCCCCAGTACTTC.

This clonotype was seen more than once but under ten times. CDR3: CASSHSGSFQETQYF. For the CDR3, the DNA is TGTGCCAGCAGTCATTCCGGCAGCTTCCAAGAGACCCAGTACTTC. The V call is TRBV12-3 or TRBV12-4, the J call TRBJ2-5; no firm D call. The CDR3 is 15 residues long. The V and J ends lost 5 bases and 1 base respectively, with 14 bases between them.

A single count supports this clonotype. This chain connects TRBV11-2 to TRBJ1-1, with D perhaps TRBD1 (5 bases). This CDR3 has 14 residues. The V end was cut by 1 base, the J end by 13 bases, with 19 bases between. Per the germline V gene, CDR1 is SGHAT and CDR2 is FQNNGV. For the CDR3, the DNA is TGTGCCAGCAGCTTAGGTTACGGCTCCCGGGACGTTTTCTTT. Amino acids: CASSLGYGSRDVFF.

This clonotype was seen a few times. The chain has TRBV20-1 and TRBJ2-1, with TRBD2 matching over 14 bases. CDR1 and CDR2 from the germline V gene are DFQATT and SNEGSKA (reference sequence). V shed 6 bases, J shed 4 bases, and the junction held 8 bases outside the gene matches. CDR3 length: 16 amino acids. The CDR3 loop reads CSAKGLAGAIYNEQFF. The CDR3 DNA reads TGCAGTGCAAAGGGACTAGCGGGGGCGATATACAATGAGCAGTTCTTC.

The chain has TRBV7-9 and TRBJ2-7; 10 nucleotides match TRBD1. This CDR3 has 13 residues. CDR1 is SEHNR, CDR2 FQNEAQ, per germline (reference sequence). After removal of 10 bases from V and 5 bases from J, the junction contained 8 bases not matched to a gene. This CDR3 reads CATPGQGLDEQYF. The DNA of the CDR3 is TGTGCCACCCCGGGACAGGGGCTCGACGAGCAGTACTTC.

This clonotype appeared a few times. The rearrangement links TRBV3-1 to TRBJ2-7; no firm D call. Germline V lookup: CDR1 LGHDT, CDR2 YNNKEL (reference sequence). V lost 9 bases and J 3 bases, leaving 15 bases between the germline ends. CDR3 length equals 13 residues. The CDR3 here is CASYSGFGYEQYF. The CDR3 bases are TGTGCCAGTTACTCAGGTTTCGGCTACGAGCAGTACTTC.

The chain links TRBV9 to TRBJ1-2, with a weak D call TRBD1 (5 bases). Germline-derived CDR1 and CDR2 are SGDLS and YYNGEE. V was cut by 0 bases and J by 0 bases, with 15 bases left in between. This CDR3 region has 17 residues. The CDR3 loop reads CASSVGLVGLPNYGYTF. DNA of the CDR3: TGTGCCAGCAGCGTAGGTCTGGTGGGGCTGCCTAACTATGGCTACACCTTC. The variable domain in full, completed from reference TRBV9 and TRBJ1-2, reads DSGVTQTPKHLITATGQRVTLRCSPRSGDLSVYWYQQSLDQGLQFLIQYYNGEERAKGNILERFSAQQFPDLHSELNLSSLELGDSALYFCASSVGLVGLPNYGYTFGSGTRLTVV.

V usage is TRBV20-1 and J usage is TRBJ2-1; D is perhaps TRBD1 (5 bases). Germline V gene data show CDR1 as DFQATT and CDR2 as SNEGSKA (reference sequence). The CDR3 covers 13 residues. V dropped 4 bases and J dropped 4 bases, with 11 bases sitting between them. The CDR3 reads CSAIDRLYNEQFF. In DNA, the CDR3 is TGCAGTGCTATCGACAGATTATACAATGAGCAGTTCTTC.

The chain joins TRBV7-9 to TRBJ1-1; no clear D gene. The germline V gene has CDR1 SEHNR and CDR2 FQNEAQ (reference sequence). V was shortened by 1 base and J by 2 bases, with 8 bases between the two germline ends. The CDR3 is 14 residues long. In DNA form, the CDR3 reads TGTGCCAGCAGCTTAGTCACGGGAAACACTGAAGCTTTCTTT. As protein: CASSLVTGNTEAFF.

The chain links TRBV4-1 to TRBJ2-3; TRBD2 aligns across 7 bases. With 3 bases clipped from V and 4 bases from J, the junction kept 16 bases outside the gene matches. CDR1 and CDR2 (germline): MGHRA, YSYEKL. The CDR3 totals 18 residues. The CDR3 sequence is CASSHAPVLAAGADTQYF. The CDR3 coding sequence is TGCGCCAGCAGCCACGCCCCCGTTCTAGCGGCGGGGGCAGATACGCAGTATTTT.

The V call is TRBV13, the J call TRBJ1-2; 8 positions agree with TRBD1. V lost 5 bases to trimming and J lost 4 bases; unmatched junction nucleotides: 0. This CDR3 has 12 amino acids. The V gene's germline CDR1 is PRHDT and CDR2 FYEKMQ (reference sequence). The CDR3 sequence: CASSDRGYGYTF. CDR3 DNA sequence: TGTGCCAGCAGCGACAGGGGCTATGGCTACACCTTC.

This clonotype has at least ten counts. This chain links TRBV29-1 with TRBJ2-3; maybe TRBD2 (6 bases). The ends were cut back, 6 bases at V and 0 bases at J, with 13 bases in the middle. CDR3 length equals 14 residues. Germline V CDR1 and CDR2: SQVTM, ANQGSEA. The CDR3 nucleotides are TGCAGCGTAGCATCCGGGAGAAGCACAGATACGCAGTATTTT. Protein sequence: CSVASGRSTDTQYF.

In this sample, this clonotype turned up a few times. The V gene is TRBV20-1, the J gene TRBJ2-7; weak D call: TRBD2 (5 bases). The germline V gene has CDR1 DFQATT and CDR2 SNEGSKA (reference sequence). There are 13 residues in the CDR3. V was trimmed by 3 bases and J by 4 bases, leaving 13 bases between them. The DNA of the CDR3 is TGCAGTGCTAGGGACGGGGATAAGTACGAGCAGTACTTC. Amino acid sequence: CSARDGDKYEQYF.

This clonotype was counted between two and nine times. The rearrangement links TRBV5-6 to TRBJ2-3, with D unclear. The CDR3 is 13 amino acids. CDR1 and CDR2 (germline): SGHDT, YYEEEE. Trimming pared 1 base from V and 6 bases from J, leaving 9 bases between. The CDR3 protein is CASSLRAVDTQYF. The DNA of the CDR3 is TGTGCCAGCAGCTTGAGGGCTGTGGATACGCAGTATTTT.

This chain joins TRBV7-2 and TRBJ2-1; no reliable D call. This CDR3 has 13 amino acids. V was pared by 2 bases and J by 8 bases, with 10 bases between. Germline CDR1 SGHTA, CDR2 FQGNSA. The CDR3 protein is CASSLRSDDEQFF. The CDR3 coding sequence is TGTGCCAGCAGCTTAAGATCCGACGATGAGCAGTTCTTC.

This clonotype occurred a few times. The chain carries TRBV7-9 and TRBJ1-2, with D maybe TRBD1 (6 bases). Per germline, CDR1 SEHNR and CDR2 FQNEAQ (reference sequence). The germline V and J ends were trimmed by 5 bases and 7 bases, with 23 bases remaining between them. This CDR3 is built from 16 residues. This CDR3 reads CASSAGLQGPTGGYTF. In DNA, the CDR3 is TGTGCCAGCAGCGCTGGCCTACAGGGACCCACGGGTGGCTACACCTTC.

This clonotype has a handful of counts. The V gene is TRBV12-5, the J gene TRBJ1-1; D call uncertain. Germline CDR1 and CDR2: LGHNT and FRNRAP. There are 12 residues in the CDR3. Trimming cost V 3 bases and J 11 bases, with 13 bases left between them. DNA of the CDR3: TGTGCTAGTGGTTTCATCCGGGAAGTCGCTTTCTTT. Its protein is CASGFIREVAFF. Variable domain in full (rest from reference TRBV12-5 and TRBJ1-1): DARVTQTPRHKVTEMGQEVTMRCQPILGHNTVFWYRQTMMQGLELLAYFRNRAPLDDSGMPKDRFSAEMPDATLATLKIQPSEPRDSAVYFCASGFIREVAFFGQGTRLTVV.

This clonotype was seen a few times. The chain uses TRBV4-1 and TRBJ2-2, with D unclear. The ends were cut back, 1 base at V and 0 bases at J, with 21 bases in the middle. CDR3 length equals 20 residues. The germline V gene has CDR1 MGHRA and CDR2 YSYEKL. CDR3 nucleotides: TGCGCCAGCAGCCAAGGTTCGGCTAGTCTTTCAATTTCGAACACCGGGGAGCTGTTTTTT. This encodes CASSQGSASLSISNTGELFF.